Listed below are T cell receptor beta chains from one sample, sequenced in a study of cytomegalovirus exposure and HLA in healthy donors. Clones were sequenced by immunoSEQ multiplex PCR, and TCRdb holds only the in-frame ones, with some missing. The ten top clones account for 9.5% to 15%, within a sample of about 53,000 clones. Sequencing was done on a sample of PBMCs. These receptors were collected from a man aged 18-30 years in good health and CMV-seropositive. Each CDR3 is given with its conserved first and last residue. Each record gives: J gene, CDR3 length, V gene, D gene, CDR3 protein, CDR3 DNA. The D gene is left open where the match is weak.

J: TRBJ2-1
length: 14
V: TRBV29-1
D: TRBD2
CDR3: CSTYLAGGIGEQFF
DNA: TGCAGTACGTACCTAGCGGGAGGTATAGGTGAGCAGTTCTTC

J: TRBJ1-2
length: 14
V: TRBV6-1
D: .
CDR3: CASSEGTTNYGYTF
DNA: TGTGCCAGCAGTGAAGGGACTACTAACTATGGCTACACCTTC

J: TRBJ1-1
length: 13
V: TRBV6-1
D: TRBD1
CDR3: CASSEGTGAEAFF
DNA: TGTGCCAGCAGTGAAGGGACAGGGGCTGAAGCTTTCTTT

J: TRBJ1-1
length: 14
V: TRBV9
D: TRBD1
CDR3: CASSPRPGTGEAFF
DNA: TGTGCCAGCAGCCCACGACCCGGGACAGGGGAAGCTTTCTTT

J: TRBJ2-7
length: 15
V: TRBV19
D: TRBD2
CDR3: CARTDGGGRVYEQYF
DNA: TGTGCCAGAACTGACGGCGGCGGGAGGGTTTACGAGCAGTACTTC

J: TRBJ2-1
length: 15
V: TRBV11-2
D: TRBD2
CDR3: CASSFGASGSYEQFF
DNA: TGTGCCAGCAGCTTCGGGGCTAGCGGGAGTTATGAGCAGTTCTTC

J: TRBJ1-2
length: 15
V: TRBV2
D: TRBD1
CDR3: CASSGTGFPNYGYTF
DNA: TGTGCCAGCAGTGGGACAGGCTTCCCTAACTATGGCTACACCTTC

J: TRBJ2-1
length: 12
V: TRBV10-3
D: TRBD2
CDR3: CAISIAGDDQFF
DNA: TGTGCCATCAGTATAGCGGGGGACGACCAGTTCTTC

J: TRBJ2-2
length: 15
V: TRBV7-6
D: TRBD2
CDR3: CASSILAGQTGELFF
DNA: TGTGCCAGCAGCATTCTAGCGGGACAAACCGGGGAGCTGTTTTTT

J: TRBJ2-3
length: 11
V: TRBV11-3
D: .
CDR3: CASSREDTQYF
DNA: TGTGCCAGCAGCCGGGAAGATACGCAGTATTTT

J: TRBJ1-6
length: 12
V: TRBV2
D: .
CDR3: CASSTQGSPLHF
DNA: TGTGCCAGCAGTACCCAGGGTTCACCCCTCCACTTT

J: TRBJ2-2
length: 16
V: TRBV7-6
D: .
CDR3: CASSFWGRTDTGELFF
DNA: TGTGCCAGCAGCTTTTGGGGGAGGACCGACACCGGGGAGCTGTTTTTT

J: TRBJ2-6
length: 14
V: TRBV7-9
D: .
CDR3: CASSLSSGANVLTF
DNA: TGTGCCAGCAGCTTATCGTCTGGGGCCAACGTCCTGACTTTC

J: TRBJ2-3
length: 17
V: TRBV5-4
D: .
CDR3: CASSFLQVPTSADTQYF
DNA: TGTGCCAGCAGCTTTCTGCAAGTCCCGACTTCCGCAGATACGCAGTATTTT

J: TRBJ2-7
length: 13
V: TRBV6-1
D: .
CDR3: CASRRRDPYEQYF
DNA: TGTGCCAGCCGGCGCCGGGATCCCTACGAGCAGTACTTC

J: TRBJ2-2
length: 16
V: TRBV28
D: .
CDR3: CASSLYAGANTGELFF
DNA: TGTGCCAGCAGTTTATATGCAGGGGCGAACACCGGGGAGCTGTTTTTT

J: TRBJ2-2
length: 19
V: TRBV28
D: TRBD1
CDR3: CASSLPAGSGTGVSGELFF
DNA: TGTGCCAGCAGTTTACCGGCCGGGTCCGGGACAGGGGTATCCGGGGAGCTGTTTTTT

J: TRBJ2-1
length: 12
V: TRBV25-1
D: .
CDR3: CASSGQGYEQFF
DNA: TGTGCCAGCAGTGGACAAGGCTATGAGCAGTTCTTC

J: TRBJ2-3
length: 15
V: TRBV5-1
D: .
CDR3: CASRATGVNTDTQYF
DNA: TGCGCCAGCAGGGCGACGGGAGTAAACACAGATACGCAGTATTTT

J: TRBJ2-7
length: 14
V: TRBV7-3
D: .
CDR3: CASSSDLIRREQYF
DNA: TGTGCCAGCAGCTCGGACTTGATCCGTCGCGAGCAGTACTTC

J: TRBJ2-5
length: 13
V: TRBV7-9
D: .
CDR3: CASSLTGGETQYF
DNA: TGTGCCAGCAGCTTGACTGGTGGAGAGACCCAGTACTTC

J: TRBJ1-5
length: 14
V: TRBV27
D: .
CDR3: CASSYAGLGQPQHF
DNA: TGTGCCAGCAGCTATGCCGGGTTAGGTCAGCCCCAGCATTTT

J: TRBJ2-1
length: 16
V: TRBV27
D: TRBD2
CDR3: CASSLVLAGGWNEQFF
DNA: TGTGCCAGCAGTTTAGTCCTAGCGGGAGGGTGGAATGAGCAGTTCTTC

J: TRBJ1-1
length: 10
V: TRBV7-9
D: .
CDR3: CATFRVEAFF
DNA: TGTGCCACCTTCCGAGTTGAAGCTTTCTTT

J: TRBJ1-2
length: 14
V: TRBV5-4
D: .
CDR3: CASRANRERYGYTF
DNA: TGTGCCAGCAGGGCGAACAGGGAACGCTATGGCTACACCTTC

J: TRBJ2-7
length: 15
V: TRBV11-2
D: TRBD2
CDR3: CASSPSSGSSYEQYF
DNA: TGTGCCAGCAGCCCGTCTAGCGGGAGCTCCTACGAGCAGTACTTC

J: TRBJ2-3
length: 16
V: TRBV5-1
D: TRBD2
CDR3: CASGHLTSGSTDTQYF
DNA: TGCGCCAGCGGCCACTTGACTAGCGGGAGCACAGATACGCAGTATTTT

J: TRBJ1-5
length: 14
V: TRBV30
D: .
CDR3: CAWSAGHPNQPQHF
DNA: TGTGCCTGGAGTGCGGGACACCCGAATCAGCCCCAGCATTTT

J: TRBJ2-7
length: 15
V: TRBV27
D: .
CDR3: CASSLSRGLAYEQYF
DNA: TGTGCCAGCAGTTTAAGTCGCGGTTTGGCCTACGAGCAGTACTTC

J: TRBJ2-3
length: 16
V: TRBV5-1
D: TRBD1
CDR3: CASSSHPGTGSDTQYF
DNA: TGCGCCAGCAGCTCACACCCCGGGACAGGGTCAGATACGCAGTATTTT

J: TRBJ2-3
length: 16
V: TRBV7-2
D: TRBD2
CDR3: CASSLGLAGKSDTQYF
DNA: TGTGCCAGCAGCTTAGGACTAGCGGGAAAATCAGATACGCAGTATTTT

J: TRBJ2-1
length: 16
V: TRBV2
D: TRBD2
CDR3: CASSGGSGSIDNEQFF
DNA: TGTGCCAGCAGTGGTGGTAGCGGGAGTATCGACAATGAGCAGTTCTTC

J: TRBJ2-3
length: 13
V: TRBV6-6
D: .
CDR3: CASMRDITDTQYF
DNA: TGTGCCAGCATGAGGGACATCACAGATACGCAGTATTTT

J: TRBJ2-7
length: 15
V: TRBV6-1
D: TRBD2
CDR3: CASSFQTSGSYEQYF
DNA: TGTGCCAGCAGTTTTCAGACTAGCGGGAGCTACGAGCAGTACTTC

J: TRBJ1-2
length: 16
V: TRBV6-5
D: TRBD1
CDR3: CASSYARQGGMRGYTF
DNA: TGTGCCAGCAGTTACGCCCGACAGGGGGGCATGCGTGGCTACACCTTC

J: TRBJ2-5
length: 16
V: TRBV28
D: TRBD2
CDR3: CASSFWTSGGRETQYF
DNA: TGTGCCAGCAGTTTTTGGACTAGCGGTGGTAGGGAGACCCAGTACTTC

J: TRBJ1-4
length: 16
V: TRBV25-1
D: TRBD1
CDR3: CASSTGDRGIMLKLFF
DNA: TGTGCCAGCAGTACCGGGGACAGGGGTATAATGTTGAAACTGTTTTTT

J: TRBJ2-7
length: 13
V: TRBV4-1
D: .
CDR3: CASSQGVSYEQYF
DNA: TGCGCCAGCAGCCAAGGAGTCTCCTACGAGCAGTACTTC

J: TRBJ1-6
length: 15
V: TRBV5-1
D: .
CDR3: CASSRTGFYNSPLHF
DNA: TGCGCCAGCTCACGTACAGGGTTCTATAATTCACCCCTCCACTTT

J: TRBJ2-1
length: 15
V: TRBV6-4
D: TRBD2
CDR3: CASSGSSGSYNEQFF
DNA: TGTGCCAGCAGTGGCTCTAGCGGCTCCTACAATGAGCAGTTCTTC

J: TRBJ2-7
length: 17
V: TRBV30
D: .
CDR3: CAWSGLQRGGTGYEQYF
DNA: TGTGCCTGGAGTGGACTCCAACGGGGAGGAACGGGCTACGAGCAGTACTTC

J: TRBJ2-7
length: 12
V: TRBV10-1
D: .
CDR3: CASSVNRDEQYF
DNA: TGCGCCAGCAGTGTGAACAGGGACGAGCAGTACTTC

J: TRBJ1-4
length: 14
V: TRBV6-6
D: .
CDR3: CASGQGTTNEKLFF
DNA: TGTGCCAGCGGGCAGGGTACAACTAATGAAAAACTGTTTTTT

J: TRBJ2-2
length: 16
V: TRBV10-1
D: TRBD2
CDR3: CASSETGTSGTGELFF
DNA: TGCGCCAGCAGTGAGACTGGGACTAGCGGGACCGGGGAGCTGTTTTTT

J: TRBJ2-4
length: 16
V: TRBV18
D: .
CDR3: CASSPDLGRSKNIQYF
DNA: TGTGCCAGCTCACCCGATCTCGGGAGATCTAAAAACATTCAGTACTTC

J: TRBJ2-5
length: 15
V: TRBV11-3
D: .
CDR3: CASSPRVADQETQYF
DNA: TGTGCCAGCAGCCCTCGGGTAGCGGATCAAGAGACCCAGTACTTC

J: TRBJ2-7
length: 14
V: TRBV27
D: TRBD2
CDR3: CASRLAGATYEQYF
DNA: TGTGCCAGCAGGCTAGCGGGAGCGACTTACGAGCAGTACTTC

J: TRBJ1-5
length: 18
V: TRBV7-8
D: .
CDR3: CASSIGTRGEYSNQPQHF
DNA: TGTGCCAGCAGCATCGGGACTAGGGGGGAATATAGCAATCAGCCCCAGCATTTT

J: TRBJ2-5
length: 14
V: TRBV6-5
D: .
CDR3: CASKSGNLQETQYF
DNA: TGTGCCAGCAAGAGCGGCAACCTCCAAGAGACCCAGTACTTC

J: TRBJ2-5
length: 13
V: TRBV5-1
D: .
CDR3: CASSFDRIETQYF
DNA: TGCGCCAGCAGCTTCGACAGGATCGAGACCCAGTACTTC

J: TRBJ2-1
length: 14
V: TRBV9
D: .
CDR3: CASSPLGSYNEQFF
DNA: TGTGCCAGCAGCCCCCTAGGCTCCTACAATGAGCAGTTCTTC

J: TRBJ2-1
length: 15
V: TRBV6-1
D: TRBD1
CDR3: CASSVGTGGYNEQFF
DNA: TGTGCCAGCAGTGTGGGGACAGGGGGCTACAATGAGCAGTTCTTC

J: TRBJ1-1
length: 15
V: TRBV27
D: TRBD1
CDR3: CASSTWTGGNTEAFF
DNA: TGTGCCAGCAGTACCTGGACAGGGGGGAACACTGAAGCTTTCTTT

J: TRBJ2-1
length: 15
V: TRBV2
D: .
CDR3: CASSETPTGYNEQFF
DNA: TGTGCCAGCAGTGAGACACCTACCGGCTACAATGAGCAGTTCTTC

J: TRBJ2-1
length: 15
V: TRBV19
D: .
CDR3: CASNDYPGSYNEQFF
DNA: TGTGCCAGTAACGATTACCCAGGCTCCTACAATGAGCAGTTCTTC

J: TRBJ2-3
length: 14
V: TRBV29-1
D: .
CDR3: CSVFRGSSTDTQYF
DNA: TGCAGCGTTTTCAGGGGATCTAGCACAGATACGCAGTATTTT